Listed here are 28 T cell receptor beta chains from one sample, sequenced in a study of cytomegalovirus exposure and HLA in healthy donors. With 60 Vbeta and 13 Jbeta primers, the PCR was carried out. Here immunoSEQ multiplex PCR was the method, and the copy in TCRdb shows in-frame clones only, minus some. The table shows 190,000 or so clones, with around three quarters occurring only once. Sequenced sample: PBMCs. Source of these receptors: a boy younger than 18 in good health and CMV-seronegative.

V is TRBV6-1 and J is TRBJ1-6, with D possibly being TRBD1 (6 bases). Between the trimmed V and J ends, which lost 10 bases and 7 bases, there was a span of 14 bases. This CDR3 has 13 amino acids. Germline-derived CDR1 and CDR2 are MNHNS and SASEGT. The CDR3 loop is CATSPTGNSPLHF. CDR3 nucleotide sequence: TGTGCCACCAGCCCTACAGGGAATTCACCCCTCCACTTT.

The V call is TRBV5-1, the J call TRBJ2-1; the D is unclear. There are 12 residues in the CDR3. The germline V and J ends were trimmed by 6 bases and 8 bases, with 12 bases remaining between them. CDR1 SGHRS and CDR2 YFSETQ come from the germline V gene. CDR3 amino acids: CASTLDSYEQFF. The CDR3 DNA reads TGCGCCAGCACTTTAGATTCTTATGAGCAGTTCTTC.

The V and J genes are TRBV9 and TRBJ2-5; D is possibly TRBD2 (6 bases). Germline V gene sequence: CDR1 SGDLS, CDR2 YYNGEE. CDR3 length: 14 amino acids. Trimming cost V 4 bases and J 5 bases, with 15 bases left between them. In nucleotides, the CDR3 is TGTGCCAGCAGCCCCTTGACTGGGGGGGAGACCCAGTACTTC. It codes for CASSPLTGGETQYF.

The chain links TRBV6-1 to TRBJ2-2; D ambiguous. Germline lookup yields CDR1 MNHNS and CDR2 SASEGT. There are 13 residues in the CDR3. Trimming took 2 bases from V and 4 from J, leaving 5 bases between them. CDR3 bases: TGTGCCAGCAGTGAATTCATCACCGGGGAGCTGTTTTTT. Its protein is CASSEFITGELFF.

CDR3 nucleotide sequence: TGTGCCAGCAGCTTAAGACAGTATTCAAGCACAGATACGCAGTATTTT. Amino acids: CASSLRQYSSTDTQYF. The chain joins TRBV5-4 to TRBJ2-3; D perhaps matches TRBD1 (5 bases). In germline, CDR1 is SGHNT, CDR2 YYREEE (reference sequence). The CDR3 spans 16 residues. V was cut by 2 bases and J by 0 bases, with 13 bases left in between.

The chain joins TRBV7-9 to TRBJ2-3; 10 bases map to TRBD1. The CDR3 is 17 residues long. CDR1 is SEHNR, CDR2 FQNEAQ, per germline (reference sequence). The V gene end was trimmed by 5 bases and the J gene end by 6 bases; junction bases not matched to a gene: 14. The DNA of the CDR3 is TGTGCCAGCAGCCGAGGCGAGGGACAGGGGAAGAGGGATACGCAGTATTTT. Protein product: CASSRGEGQGKRDTQYF.

The chain joins TRBV15 to TRBJ1-2; TRBD1 matches 8 bases. The CDR3 runs to 15 residues. J gave up 10 bases and V 3 bases, and 13 bases lay outside the gene matches. Germline CDR1 LNHNV, CDR2 YYDKDF (reference sequence). CDR3 in amino acids: CATSRDRQGKILYTF. The CDR3 nucleotides are TGTGCCACCAGCAGGGACCGACAGGGGAAGATCCTCTACACCTTC.

The chain employs TRBV6-1 and TRBJ2-5; 9 bases align to TRBD1. Trimming removed 5 bases from V and 13 bases from J; junction bases left unmatched: 11. This CDR3 comprises 13 residues. Germline V gene lookup returns CDR1 MNHNS and CDR2 SASEGT. CDR3 region: CASSPDPGTGMYF. The CDR3 bases are TGTGCCAGCAGTCCAGACCCGGGGACAGGGATGTACTTC.

This clone was seen a few times. CDR3 sequence (DNA): TGTGCCAGCAGTTACTCGGACACCTACGAGCAGTACTTC. It specifies CASSYSDTYEQYF. The J gene is TRBJ2-7, the V gene TRBV6-5, with TRBD1 as a possible D gene (5 bases). Germline CDR1 reads MNHEY; CDR2 reads SVGAGI. The CDR3 loop spans 13 amino acids. Trimming left V 0 bases short and J 2 bases short, with 5 bases between.

This sequence joins TRBV7-9 and TRBJ2-7; 7 bases line up with TRBD2. V dropped 5 bases and J dropped 2; count of bases not matched to a gene: 9. Germline CDR1 and CDR2: SEHNR and FQNEAQ (reference sequence). The CDR3 extends over 15 amino acids. For the CDR3, the DNA is TGTGCCAGCAGCGAGGAGGGCGGGGGTGCCTACGAGCAGTACTTC. As protein: CASSEEGGGAYEQYF.

V usage is TRBV14 and J usage is TRBJ2-6; perhaps TRBD1 as D (6 bases). The V gene's germline CDR1 is SGHDN and CDR2 FVKESK. Between the trimmed V and J ends, which lost 4 bases and 2 bases, there was a span of 9 bases. CDR3 length: 15 amino acids. CDR3 protein: CASSLQGAGANVLTF. In DNA form, the CDR3 reads TGTGCCAGCAGCCTACAGGGTGCTGGGGCCAACGTCCTGACTTTC.

The genes are TRBV19 and TRBJ1-2; D gene unclear. This CDR3 has 15 amino acids. Per germline, CDR1 LNHDA and CDR2 SQIVND (reference sequence). V was clipped by 5 bases and J by 6 bases, with 19 bases between them. The CDR3: CASSPHSGTGDGYTF. CDR3 nucleotides: TGTGCCAGTAGTCCCCACTCGGGAACGGGCGATGGCTACACCTTC.

V is TRBV30 and J is TRBJ2-2; TRBD2 agrees at 12 bases. Germline lookup yields CDR1 GTSNPN and CDR2 SVGIG (reference sequence). The CDR3 runs to 16 residues. The V and J ends lost 1 base and 5 bases, in that order; junction bases with no gene match: 5. The CDR3 DNA follows: TGTGCCTGGAGTGGACTAGCGGGAGTAGGGACCGGGGAGCTGTTTTTT. This codes for CAWSGLAGVGTGELFF.

This CDR3 is CASSPGGTGGYEQYF. The CDR3 nucleotides are TGTGCCAGCTCACCGGGCGGGACAGGGGGTTACGAGCAGTACTTC. The chain is built from TRBV18 and TRBJ2-7, with 11 bases identical to TRBD1. The CDR3 runs to 15 residues. The germline CDR1 and CDR2 sequences are KGHSH and LQKENI. V dropped 3 bases and J dropped 4; count of bases not matched to a gene: 5.

This clone was seen just once. CDR3 amino acids: CASSLTGGDGYTF. Written as DNA, the CDR3 is TGTGCCAGCAGTTTGACGGGAGGGGATGGCTACACCTTC. The J gene is TRBJ1-2, the V gene TRBV28; a possible D gene is TRBD1 (5 bases). V lost 3 bases and J lost 6, with 11 bases in between. Germline CDR1 MDHEN, CDR2 SYDVKM. The CDR3 sequence is 13 residues long.

CDR3 protein: CASSQRDSGGRGTEAFF. The CDR3 DNA is TGCGCCAGCAGCCAAAGGGACAGTGGGGGAAGGGGGACTGAAGCTTTCTTT. The chain combines TRBV4-1 with TRBJ1-1; 7 bases are a match to TRBD1. Germline V lookup: CDR1 MGHRA, CDR2 YSYEKL. After removal of 2 bases from V and 5 bases from J, the junction contained 14 bases not matched to a gene. The CDR3 runs 17 residues.

The chain links TRBV30 to TRBJ2-5; 7 nucleotides line up with TRBD2. The germline V gene encodes CDR1 GTSNPN and CDR2 SVGIG (reference sequence). With 0 bases clipped from V and 1 base from J, the junction kept 8 bases outside the gene matches. The CDR3 is 16 amino acids. The CDR3 is CAWSVGSGLSQETQYF. The CDR3 DNA reads as TGTGCCTGGAGTGTAGGTAGCGGGCTTTCCCAAGAGACCCAGTACTTC.

This rearrangement joins TRBV7-2 to TRBJ1-2, with a weak D call TRBD1 (6 bases). This CDR3 has 14 residues. V was shortened by 4 bases and J by 7 bases, with 16 bases between the two germline ends. The germline gives CDR1 SGHTA, CDR2 FQGNSA. The CDR3 here is CASSYVGGGGGYTF. The CDR3 bases are TGTGCCAGCAGCTACGTCGGAGGGGGGGGTGGCTACACCTTC.

J is TRBJ1-1 and V is TRBV25-1; D call uncertain. Trimming stripped 5 bases from V and 7 bases from J, with 8 bases between. Germline assignment: CDR1 MGHDK and CDR2 SYGVNS. The CDR3 length is 11 residues. The DNA of the CDR3 is TGTGCCAGCAGTTCCGGGGTTGAAGCTTTCTTT. Protein product: CASSSGVEAFF.

The CDR3 bases are TGTGCCAGCAGCTTGGACTCTAGCGGGGGGACCTACAAGACCCAGTACTTC. The encoded protein is CASSLDSSGGTYKTQYF. The rearrangement links TRBV5-4 to TRBJ2-5, with 11 bases identical to TRBD2. This CDR3 contains 17 residues. J lost 6 bases, V lost 0 bases, and 10 bases had no gene match. The V gene's germline CDR1 is SGHNT and CDR2 YYREEE (reference sequence). The full variable domain, rest sourced from reference TRBV5-4 and TRBJ2-5, is ETGVTQSPTHLIKTRGQQVTLRCSSQSGHNTVSWYQQALGQGPQFIFQYYREEENGRGNFPPRFSGLQFPNYSSELNVNALELDDSALYLCASSLDSSGGTYKTQYFGPGTRLLVL.

The chain uses TRBV9 and TRBJ2-1; the match to TRBD2 covers 9 bases. CDR3 length equals 17 residues. From germline, CDR1 is SGDLS and CDR2 YYNGEE. V lost 2 bases to trimming and J lost 6 bases; unmatched junction nucleotides: 12. CDR3 amino acids: CASSVPLGGGALNEQFF. The CDR3 coding sequence is TGTGCCAGCAGCGTCCCCCTGGGCGGGGGGGCTCTCAATGAGCAGTTCTTC.

The chain uses TRBV6-6 and TRBJ1-2; 8 positions agree with TRBD1. Unmatched junction bases numbered 7, after V lost 6 bases and J lost 4 bases. Germline V gene lookup returns CDR1 MNHNY and CDR2 SVGAGI (reference sequence). This CDR3 is built from 14 residues. The CDR3 protein is CASSRQGALYGYTF. CDR3 nucleotide sequence: TGTGCCAGCAGCCGCCAGGGGGCTCTCTATGGCTACACCTTC.

This clone was detected once. The V call is TRBV6-6, the J call TRBJ1-6; 9 nucleotides align to TRBD1. Germline trimming cut 4 bases from V and 9 bases from J; bases unmatched to any gene: 7. CDR1 MNHNY and CDR2 SVGAGI come from the germline V gene (reference sequence). This CDR3 spans 15 amino acids. CDR3: CASSSTGGRSSPLHF. The DNA of the CDR3 is TGTGCCAGCAGTTCAACAGGGGGCCGAAGTTCACCCCTCCACTTT.

The rearrangement uses TRBV27 and TRBJ1-2; 8 nucleotides line up with TRBD1. CDR3 length equals 15 residues. The germline gives CDR1 MNHEY, CDR2 SMNVEV (reference sequence). The V and J ends lost 6 bases and 3 bases, in that order; junction bases with no gene match: 9. The CDR3 DNA reads TGTGCCAGCAGCCAGGGGAGGGGACAGGACTATGGCTACACCTTC. It yields the protein CASSQGRGQDYGYTF.

The V gene is TRBV5-4, the J gene TRBJ1-1; a possible D gene is TRBD1 (6 bases). This CDR3 region has 15 residues. Germline V gene lookup returns CDR1 SGHNT and CDR2 YYREEE (reference sequence). The germline V and J ends were trimmed by 3 bases and 5 bases, with 17 bases remaining between them. CDR3 amino acids: CASSWTRGSRTEAFF. CDR3 in DNA: TGTGCCAGCAGCTGGACCAGGGGTAGTAGGACTGAAGCTTTCTTT.

With respect to this clone: In the same sample, other DNA sequences code for this CDR3. The chain links TRBV30 to TRBJ1-2; tentative D call: TRBD1 (6 bases). CDR3 length equals 13 residues. V was trimmed by 0 bases and J by 2 bases, leaving 7 bases between them. Germline CDR1 reads GTSNPN; CDR2 reads SVGIG (reference sequence). The CDR3 protein is CAWSVRGNYGYTF. The CDR3 DNA reads as TGTGCCTGGAGTGTCAGGGGAAACTATGGCTACACCTTC. Complete variable domain (other parts from reference TRBV30 and TRBJ1-2): SQTIHQWPATLVQPVGSPLSLECTVEGTSNPNLYWYRQAAGRGLQLLFYSVGIGQISSEVPQNLSASRPQDRQFILSSKKLLLSDSGFYLCAWSVRGNYGYTFGSGTRLTVV.

A few counts support this clone. The rearrangement uses TRBV7-9 and TRBJ1-1, with D uncertain. CDR3 length equals 15 residues. V lost 1 base to trimming and J lost 5 bases, with 14 bases between them. Germline CDR1 reads SEHNR; CDR2 reads FQNEAQ (reference sequence). In DNA form, the CDR3 reads TGTGCCAGCAGCTTAGTAGGGCGACCGGGGACTGAAGCTTTCTTT. Protein: CASSLVGRPGTEAFF.

This sequence joins TRBV11-2 and TRBJ2-7; D remains ambiguous. V shed 4 bases and J shed 0 bases, with 4 bases lying between them. The CDR3 sequence is 12 residues long. Germline V gene sequence: CDR1 SGHAT, CDR2 FQNNGV. The CDR3 here is CASSSISYEQYF. The CDR3 region has the DNA TGTGCCAGCAGCTCAATCTCCTACGAGCAGTACTTC.